This TCR beta chain stems from a study of blood T cell repertoires in COVID-19 (dated by TCRdb to about 2020). In terms of the full investigation: Samples covering the acute and convalescent phases of COVID-19 were provided by collaborators in the United States, Italy and Spain. The repertoires were released in a freely available public database meant as a resource for research on the immune response to SARS-CoV-2. HLA class I and class II types, where available, came from metadata supplied by the sample provider rather than from assay-based typing. A de-identified subject ID, COVID-19 status, age in years and sex were almost always included in the sample metadata. The samples were drawn from the first 160 participants of the ongoing ImmuneRACE study and from more than 1,000 subjects provided by 6 global collaborators. Deeply sampled blood TCRbeta repertoires from subjects exposed to, actively infected with, or recovered from COVID-19 were included in the dataset. The material from the prospective study consisted of cDNA or gDNA derived from T cells, B-cell-depleted T cells, or PBMCs. Points the paper makes about the study in general: How much clinical and demographic metadata was included differed by source and by participant, and the metadata was provided uncurated.

TCRbeta CDR3 regions were amplified from genomic DNA by means of the immunoSEQ Assay, a bias-controlled multiplex PCR. The authors' pipeline ran thus. Within the assay, amplification of reference gene primers was used to estimate how many nucleated cells each sample contained. To quantify the absolute abundance of each unique TCRbeta CDR3 rearrangement, sequence reads were collapsed and filtered. For each sample, productive Simpson clonality was calculated as the square root of Simpson's diversity index across productive rearrangements. TCRdb carries this immuneACCESS record with in-frame sequences only. Its versions omit some clonotypes, under half of them owing to an unresolved V gene in the studies checked, with the rest unexplained. Clone size and V and J calls were adopted from that table, with D and trimming inferred from the DNA. Recorded for this sample are 200,000 to 250,000 clones; 87% of them occurred a single time. Under 2% of the sample is taken by the ten largest.

Regarding this clone: Its antigen target is currently unknown. No much larger clone is present one base from it, and per-base qualities are unavailable.

The collaborating institutions used their own protocols to collect whole blood in K2EDTA tubes. For TCRbeta analysis, collaborators shipped samples as frozen whole blood, isolated PBMCs, or DNA extracted from either of those sample types. CDR1 and CDR2 are drawn from the germline V gene: SGDLS, YYNGEE. The CDR3 runs 15 amino acids, cysteine and phenylalanine included. Just CDR3 DNA is preserved here, 45 bases in frame from base 1. Trimming removed 3 bases from V and 4 bases from J, leaving 13 bases between the germline ends. The chain uses TRBV9 and TRBJ1-4; the best D guess is TRBD1, with 6 bases matching. This receptor was taken from a man in his forties with active or convalescent COVID-19. Sequencing was done on a sample of peripheral blood. The CDR3 has the sequence CASSGQRGGNEKLFF. The DNA sequence follows: TGTGCCAGCAGCGGACAAAGGGGGGGTAATGAAAAACTGTTTTTT.